The clone carrying this T cell receptor (beta chain) has a count of ten or more. Its antigen remains unknown. This entry comes from a study of human T cells and chemical hapten exposure. Study-wide background: Patients got weekly scalp diphenylcyclopropenone doses over the approximately 23-week study. Study results and limitations: The count of PT1 expanded TCRs correlated positively with patch test score.

Regarding time point: pre-sensitization, week 0. The treatment: therapeutic diphenylcyclopropenone sensitization with weekly scalp DPC. TCRdb redid the calling of the RACE reads with MiXCR, one entry per CDR3 protein. The sample carries some 330,000 distinct CDR3 sequences, around 5% recorded once. The sample in question was whole blood, obtained in connection with sensitization to the hapten diphenylcyclopropenone (DPC). The receptor's source is a woman younger than 30 with alopecia areata. Some clones in this sample may be carry-over from other donors' samples.

The CDR3, as DNA: TGTGCCAGCAGTGAAGGTCCGGCAGTTGGGTATGGCTACACCTTC. Its translation is CASSEGPAVGYGYTF. The rearrangement joins TRBV6-1 to TRBJ1-2; D call uncertain. The CDR3 has 15 residues. With 1 base removed from V and 5 bases from J, the gap between germline ends came to 14 bases. Germline V gives CDR1 MNHNS, CDR2 SASEGT.